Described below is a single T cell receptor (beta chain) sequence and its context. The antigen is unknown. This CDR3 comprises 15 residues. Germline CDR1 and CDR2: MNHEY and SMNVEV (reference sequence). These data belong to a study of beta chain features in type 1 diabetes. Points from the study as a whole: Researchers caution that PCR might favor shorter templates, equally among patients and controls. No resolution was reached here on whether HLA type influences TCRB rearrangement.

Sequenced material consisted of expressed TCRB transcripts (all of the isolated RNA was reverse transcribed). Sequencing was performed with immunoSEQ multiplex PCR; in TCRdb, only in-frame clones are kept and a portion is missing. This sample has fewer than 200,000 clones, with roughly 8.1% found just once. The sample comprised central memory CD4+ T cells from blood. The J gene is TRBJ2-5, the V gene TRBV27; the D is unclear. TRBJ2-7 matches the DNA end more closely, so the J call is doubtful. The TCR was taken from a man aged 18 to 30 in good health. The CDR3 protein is CASSFFKWSSYEQYF. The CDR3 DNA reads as TGTGCCAGCAGTTTCTTCAAGTGGAGCTCCTACGAGCAGTACTTC.